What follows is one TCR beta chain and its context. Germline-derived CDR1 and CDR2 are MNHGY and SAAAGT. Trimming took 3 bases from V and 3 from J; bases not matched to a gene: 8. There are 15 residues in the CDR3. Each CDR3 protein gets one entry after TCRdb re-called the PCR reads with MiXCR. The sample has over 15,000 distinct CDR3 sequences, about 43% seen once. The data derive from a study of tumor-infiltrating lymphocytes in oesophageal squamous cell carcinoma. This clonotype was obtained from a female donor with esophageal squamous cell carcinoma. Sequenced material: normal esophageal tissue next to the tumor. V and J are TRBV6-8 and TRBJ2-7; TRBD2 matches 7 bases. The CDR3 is CASSYREGGYYEQYF. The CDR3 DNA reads TGTGCCAGCAGTTATCGAGAGGGAGGGTACTACGAGCAGTACTTC.